This TCR beta chain was captured in a study of molecular identifiers for immune sequencing clone quantification. MiXCR was run by TCRdb on the PCR reads, yielding one entry per CDR3 protein. There are some 320,000 distinct CDR3 sequences in the sample; roughly 23% occur only once, and approximately 0.83% lies in the top ten. Trimming pared 0 bases from V and 4 bases from J, leaving 10 bases between. CDR3 length: 14 amino acids. From germline, CDR1 is SGHVS and CDR2 FNYEAQ. This clonotype was recorded many times. The receptor was isolated from a human donor in good health. Some libraries in this study had Jurkat cell RNA spiked in. The sequenced material came from naive CD8+ T cells from blood, with Jurkat cell RNA spiked in. Subset of the sample: FACS-sorted CD8+CD4-CCR7+CD45RA+ naive T cells. The rearrangement joins TRBV7-6 to TRBJ2-7; maybe TRBD2 (6 bases). The CDR3 DNA sequence: TGTGCCAGCAGCTTAGCGGCGGCGGGATACGAGCAGTACTTC. This gives the protein CASSLAAAGYEQYF.